This T cell receptor beta chain was profiled in a study of blood T cell repertoires in COVID-19. Study background: T cells, B-cell-depleted T cells, or PBMCs supplied cDNA or gDNA.

Profiled with immunoSEQ multiplex PCR; TCRdb holds only in-frame clones, not every one. The sample lists roughly 100,000 clones, about 91% occurring once. This receptor was obtained from a human donor with active COVID-19. The donor label of this sample is uncertain. The sequenced sample consisted of peripheral blood.

The CDR3 sequence is CSVGGLGSEKLFF. The CDR3 DNA sequence: TGCAGCGTTGGGGGACTGGGCTCTGAAAAACTGTTTTTT. The chain recombines TRBV29-1 with TRBJ1-4, with D perhaps matching TRBD1 (5 bases). CDR1 and CDR2 (germline): SQVTM, ANQGSEA. This CDR3 is 13 amino acids long. The V end lost 4 bases, the J end lost 7 bases, and 13 bases lay between the germline ends.